These 3 T cell receptor beta chains originate from one sample sequenced in a study of TIL therapy for anti-PD-1-resistant metastatic lung cancer. The libraries were made with immunoSEQ v3. Profiled with immunoSEQ multiplex PCR; TCRdb holds only in-frame clones, not every one. The repertoire holds 50,000 or so clones, with around 80% as singletons. The time point was: pre-treatment sample, taken before nivolumab and TIL therapy. The material sequenced was blood, taken at baseline. These receptors came from a woman aged 30 to 85 with non-small cell lung cancer.

V usage is TRBV28 and J usage is TRBJ2-5, with D maybe TRBD1 (6 bases). The CDR3 runs to 12 residues. The V end lost 10 bases, the J end lost 4 bases, and 13 bases lay between the germline ends. Germline loops: CDR1 MDHEN, CDR2 SYDVKM. The CDR3 protein is CATTGMGETQYF. As DNA, the CDR3 is TGTGCCACCACAGGGATGGGAGAGACCCAGTACTTC.

The chain employs TRBV7-9 and TRBJ1-1; TRBD1 might be the D (6 bases). The CDR3 consists of 15 residues. Germline V CDR1 and CDR2: SEHNR, FQNEAQ (reference sequence). The germline V and J ends were trimmed by 2 bases and 4 bases, with 14 bases remaining between them. CDR3 sequence: CASSLRGAASTEAFF. The CDR3 DNA reads TGTGCCAGCAGCTTACGGGGGGCCGCTTCCACTGAAGCTTTCTTT.

The chain carries TRBV11-3 and TRBJ2-3, with TRBD2 identical over 9 bases. Unmatched junction bases numbered 3, after V lost 4 bases and J lost 4 bases. The CDR3 contains 14 residues. Germline CDR1 and CDR2: SGHNT and YENEEA. The DNA for the CDR3 is TGTGCCAGCAGCTATGCGGGAGGGTCAGATACGCAGTATTTT. Protein sequence: CASSYAGGSDTQYF.